This TCR beta chain was sequenced for a study of tumor-infiltrating lymphocytes in primary liver carcinoma. The authors made TCR beta cDNA from 500 ng total RNA with a constant-region primer. TCR beta libraries came from three nested multiplex PCR rounds using slightly modified ARM-PCR. MiXCR, applied by TCRdb to the multiplex PCR reads, yields one record per CDR3 protein. This sample has approximately 80,000 distinct CDR3 sequences; approximately 69% occur once, and the top ten carry more than 25%. Notes on this clonotype: Germline is not matched at one junction end, which may reflect a read error.

It was from approximately 22-30 mg of unsorted bulk tissue that RNA and DNA were co-extracted. Input material: tumor-adjacent normal liver tissue. The TCR was taken from a middle-aged man with primary liver carcinoma and hepatitis B virus infection.

Here the CDR3 reads CANSADLSEKLFF. The CDR3 region has the DNA TGCGCCAACAGCGCGGACCTAAGCGAAAAGCTGTTTTTT. The chain uses TRBV11-2 and TRBJ1-4; no clear D gene. The CDR3 has 13 residues. Germline V gene lookup returns CDR1 SGHAT and CDR2 FQNNGV.